The clone carrying this T cell receptor (beta chain) was counted only a few times. Per the germline V gene, CDR1 is LGHDT and CDR2 is YNNKEL (reference sequence). V lost 0 bases to trimming and J lost 5 bases, with 10 bases between them. The CDR3 spans 14 residues. Using MiXCR, TCRdb re-called clones from the PCR reads. The data show about 45,000 clones, with less than 5% seen just once and around a tenth held by the top ten. Thyroid surgery took place with no prior treatment in any patient. This specimen belongs to a study of metastatic and nonmetastatic thyroid tumors. Sequencing used blood. The chain combines TRBV3-1 with TRBJ2-5; D is possibly TRBD1 (5 bases). This receptor was obtained from a female donor with papillary thyroid cancer or a benign thyroid nodule (not recorded which). Some clones in this sample may be carry-over from other donors' samples. CDR3 sequence: CASSQEVGRETQYF. CDR3 DNA: TGTGCCAGCAGCCAAGAGGTGGGGCGGGAGACCCAGTACTTC.